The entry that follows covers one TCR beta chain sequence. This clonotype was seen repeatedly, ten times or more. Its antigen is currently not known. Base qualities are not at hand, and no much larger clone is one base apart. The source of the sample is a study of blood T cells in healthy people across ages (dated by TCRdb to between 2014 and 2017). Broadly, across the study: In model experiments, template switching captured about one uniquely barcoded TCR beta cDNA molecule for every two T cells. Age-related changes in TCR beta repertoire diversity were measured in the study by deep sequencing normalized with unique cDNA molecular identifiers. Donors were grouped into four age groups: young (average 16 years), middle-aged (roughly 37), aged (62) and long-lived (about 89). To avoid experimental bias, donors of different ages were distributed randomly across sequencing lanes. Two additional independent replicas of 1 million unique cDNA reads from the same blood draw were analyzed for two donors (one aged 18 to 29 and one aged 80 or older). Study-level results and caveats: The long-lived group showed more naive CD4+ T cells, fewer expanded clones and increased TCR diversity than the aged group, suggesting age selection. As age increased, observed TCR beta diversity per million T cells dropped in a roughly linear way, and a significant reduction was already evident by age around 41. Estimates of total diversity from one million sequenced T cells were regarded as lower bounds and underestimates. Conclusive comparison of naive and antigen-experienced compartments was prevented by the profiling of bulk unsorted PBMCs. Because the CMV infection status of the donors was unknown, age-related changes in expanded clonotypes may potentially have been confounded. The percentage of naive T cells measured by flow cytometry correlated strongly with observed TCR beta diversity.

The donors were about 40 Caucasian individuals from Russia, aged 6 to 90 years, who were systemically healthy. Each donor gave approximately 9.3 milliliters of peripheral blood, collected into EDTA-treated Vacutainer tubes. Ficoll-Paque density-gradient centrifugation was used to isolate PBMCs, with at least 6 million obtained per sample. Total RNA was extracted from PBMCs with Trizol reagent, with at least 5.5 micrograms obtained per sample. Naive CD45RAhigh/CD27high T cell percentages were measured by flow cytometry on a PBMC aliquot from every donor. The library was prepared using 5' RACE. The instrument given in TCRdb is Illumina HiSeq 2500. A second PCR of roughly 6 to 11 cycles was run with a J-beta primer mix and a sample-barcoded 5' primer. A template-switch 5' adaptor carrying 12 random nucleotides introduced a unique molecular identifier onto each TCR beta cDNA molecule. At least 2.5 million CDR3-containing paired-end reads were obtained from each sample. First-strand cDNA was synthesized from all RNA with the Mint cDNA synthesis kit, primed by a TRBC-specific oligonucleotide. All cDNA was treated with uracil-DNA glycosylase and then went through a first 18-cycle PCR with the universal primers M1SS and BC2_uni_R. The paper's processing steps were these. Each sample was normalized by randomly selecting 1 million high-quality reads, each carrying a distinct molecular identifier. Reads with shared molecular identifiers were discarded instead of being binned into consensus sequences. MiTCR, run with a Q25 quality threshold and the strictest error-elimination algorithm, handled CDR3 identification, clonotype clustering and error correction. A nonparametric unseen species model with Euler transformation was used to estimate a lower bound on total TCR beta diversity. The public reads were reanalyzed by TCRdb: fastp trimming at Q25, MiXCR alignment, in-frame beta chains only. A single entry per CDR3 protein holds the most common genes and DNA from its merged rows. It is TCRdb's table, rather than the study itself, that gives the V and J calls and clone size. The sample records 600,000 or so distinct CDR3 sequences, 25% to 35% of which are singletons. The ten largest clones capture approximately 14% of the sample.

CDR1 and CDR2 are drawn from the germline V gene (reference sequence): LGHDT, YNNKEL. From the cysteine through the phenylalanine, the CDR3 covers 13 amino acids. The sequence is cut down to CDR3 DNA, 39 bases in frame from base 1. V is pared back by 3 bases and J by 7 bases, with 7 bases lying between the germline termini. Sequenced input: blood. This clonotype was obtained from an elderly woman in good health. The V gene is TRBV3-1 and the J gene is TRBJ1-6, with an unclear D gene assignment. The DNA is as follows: TGTGCCAGCAGCCAGGGCGGCAATTCACCCCTCCACTTT. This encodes CASSQGGNSPLHF.